This entry concerns a single TCR beta chain. The data were obtained in a study of control samples from healthy donors and cancer patients. Germline CDR1 SQVTM, CDR2 ANQGSEA. CDR3 length equals 12 residues. Trimming took 7 bases from V and 4 from J; bases not matched to a gene: 5. This table comes from immunoSEQ multiplex PCR, and its TCRdb copy is limited to in-frame clones, with some not included. The data show 120,000 or so clones, with 85% to 90% seen just once and roughly an eighth held by the top ten. The receptor comes from a man aged 25-45 years in good health. The sample comprised blood. The chain employs TRBV29-1 and TRBJ2-5; the match to TRBD1 covers 8 bases. CDR3 sequence (DNA): TGCAGCGCCGGACAGGGTCGAGAGACCCAGTACTTC. This encodes CSAGQGRETQYF.